Given below is one T cell receptor (beta chain) in context. A read error may produce the germline difference seen at one junction end. In Seattle, patients joined the study during active infection and were tracked longitudinally. The data belong to a study of blood T cell repertoires in COVID-19. Overall study: Sites across the United States, Italy and Spain contributed samples from acute and convalescent COVID-19. In each case, the material was cDNA or gDNA derived from T cells, B-cell-depleted T cells, or PBMCs.

The length of the CDR3 is 14 residues. Germline CDR1 and CDR2: SGHDT and YYEEEE. Per the study methods: Amplification of reference gene primers provided the estimated nucleated cell counts. Libraries were prepared by immunoSEQ multiplex PCR; TCRdb keeps only in-frame clonotypes and omits some of them. V, J and clone size reflect that table, while D and trimming were determined from the DNA. The sample yields hundreds of thousands of clones, approximately 87% seen once. V is TRBV5-6 and J is TRBJ1-2; D might be TRBD1 (6 bases). This receptor was obtained from a woman aged 45-60 years with COVID-19, enrolled during active disease. Sequencing was carried out using peripheral blood. The CDR3 DNA reads as TGTGCCAGCATCTTGGGACAACTTAACTATGGCTACACCTTC. This codes for CASILGQLNYGYTF.